Presented here are 32 T cell receptor beta chains from one specimen sequenced in a study of T-cell memory formation after mild COVID-19. From the 5' RACE reads, TCRdb called clonotypes with MiXCR, one entry per CDR3 protein. The repertoire holds under 350,000 distinct CDR3 sequences, with 16% as singletons. The sequencing sample was made of PBMCs or a T cell subset sorted from them (not recorded which). These receptors were obtained from a man younger than 30 who had mild COVID-19 (a few samples of this study predate the infection). Cell type and time point are not known.

The sample holds a few counts of this clonotype. The chain combines TRBV5-1 with TRBJ1-4; the match to TRBD1 covers 7 bases. The CDR3 loop spans 13 amino acids. Germline CDR1 is SGHRS and CDR2 is YFSETQ. V gave up 1 base and J gave up 8 bases; unmatched junction bases: 2. Here the CDR3 reads CASSLTGEEKLFF. The CDR3 DNA is TGCGCCAGCAGCTTGACAGGGGAAGAAAAACTGTTTTTT.

In this sample, this clonotype turned up a few times. J is TRBJ2-2 and V is TRBV6-1; D is perhaps TRBD1 or TRBD2 (6 bases each). V lost 4 bases and J lost 4, with 13 bases in between. CDR1 is MNHNS and CDR2 is SASEGT in the germline V gene. The CDR3 totals 15 residues. CDR3 sequence (DNA): TGTGCCAGCAGTGTGATCGGGGGCATCACCGGGGAGCTGTTTTTT. This codes for CASSVIGGITGELFF.

This clonotype was detected a few times. The chain has TRBV7-9 and TRBJ2-2; possibly TRBD2 for D (6 bases). With 3 bases removed from V and 4 bases from J, the gap between germline ends came to 12 bases. Germline V gene data show CDR1 as SEHNR and CDR2 as FQNEAQ (reference sequence). The CDR3 totals 15 residues. CDR3 sequence: CASSLEGRGTGELFF. The CDR3 DNA is TGTGCCAGCAGCTTGGAGGGGCGGGGCACCGGGGAGCTGTTTTTT.

The sample holds a few counts of this clonotype. The chain has TRBV4-3 and TRBJ2-2, with a possible D match to TRBD1 (5 bases). Germline CDR1 and CDR2: LGHNA and YSLEER. The CDR3 consists of 14 residues. Trimming left V 4 bases short and J 4 bases short, with 10 bases between. The CDR3 spells CASSRNRFTGELFF. Written as DNA, the CDR3 is TGCGCCAGCAGCCGGAACAGGTTCACCGGGGAGCTGTTTTTT.

This clonotype showed up just once. A junction boundary mismatches the germline segment, possibly from a read error. The chain links TRBV12-3 or TRBV12-4 to TRBJ1-1; no clear D gene. This CDR3 comprises 11 residues. CDR3 sequence reads: CASSLAAPPSF. In DNA, the CDR3 is TGTGCCAGCAGTTTAGCGGCCCCGCCAAGCTTT.

The rearrangement uses TRBV6-6 and TRBJ2-1, with 8 bases aligning to TRBD2. Germline V CDR1 and CDR2: MNHNY, SVGAGI (reference sequence). The CDR3 sequence is 16 residues long. Trimming took 1 base from V and 5 from J; bases not matched to a gene: 7. Here the CDR3 reads CASSYYPARGDNEQFF. The CDR3 coding sequence is TGTGCCAGCAGTTACTACCCCGCGCGGGGGGACAATGAGCAGTTCTTC.

The chain is built from TRBV2 and TRBJ2-1; 7 bases fit TRBD1. V lost 6 bases to trimming and J lost 2 bases; unmatched junction nucleotides: 7. CDR3 length equals 15 residues. Per germline, CDR1 SNHLY and CDR2 FYNNEI. CDR3 sequence reads: CASSFAGTAYNEQFF. CDR3 nucleotide sequence: TGTGCCAGCAGCTTTGCCGGGACAGCCTACAATGAGCAGTTCTTC.

This clonotype appeared a few times. The chain recombines TRBV28 with TRBJ2-7, with 7 bases identical to TRBD1. Germline loops: CDR1 MDHEN, CDR2 SYDVKM. The CDR3 covers 13 residues. J gave up 4 bases and V 5 bases, and 5 bases lay outside the gene matches. This chain's CDR3 is CASSGDRVYEQYV. CDR3 DNA: TGTGCCAGCAGTGGCGACAGGGTATACGAGCAGTACGTC.

The rearrangement joins TRBV5-1 to TRBJ2-2; tentative D call: TRBD1 (5 bases). Trimming removed 1 base at V and 4 bases at J, with 8 bases between. Germline V gene sequence: CDR1 SGHRS, CDR2 YFSETQ. The CDR3 has 14 amino acids. The CDR3 DNA sequence: TGCGCCAGCAGCTTGTTGCAGGGCACCGGGGAGCTGTTTTTT. Protein: CASSLLQGTGELFF.

The chain is built from TRBV7-9 and TRBJ1-6; D unresolved. The V and J ends lost 4 bases and 7 bases respectively, with 8 bases between them. Germline V gene data show CDR1 as SEHNR and CDR2 as FQNEAQ (reference sequence). The CDR3 loop spans 13 amino acids. CDR3 residues: CASSSVANSPLHF. CDR3 nucleotide sequence: TGTGCCAGCAGCTCGGTGGCGAATTCACCCCTCCACTTT.

This clonotype appeared many times. V is TRBV7-9 and J is TRBJ2-7; no reliable D call. The CDR3 contains 13 residues. CDR1 SEHNR and CDR2 FQNEAQ come from the germline V gene (reference sequence). The V and J ends lost 6 bases and 1 base respectively, with 10 bases between them. The CDR3 here is CASSQPESYEQYV. The DNA for the CDR3 is TGTGCCAGCAGTCAACCGGAATCCTACGAGCAGTACGTC.

At least ten counts were recorded for this clonotype. This chain connects TRBV7-7 to TRBJ1-1; possibly TRBD1 for D (5 bases). Germline CDR1 and CDR2: SSHAT and FNYEAQ (reference sequence). The CDR3 length is 13 residues. With 3 bases removed from V and 1 base from J, the gap between germline ends came to 6 bases. CDR3 protein: CASSLTENTEAFF. CDR3 in DNA: TGTGCCAGCAGCTTGACAGAGAACACTGAAGCTTTCTTT.

This chain joins TRBV27 and TRBJ2-5; 7 nucleotides line up with TRBD1. The V gene's germline CDR1 is MNHEY and CDR2 SMNVEV (reference sequence). Trimming took 4 bases from V and 4 from J; bases not matched to a gene: 6. This CDR3 spans 14 amino acids. Here the CDR3 DNA reads TGTGCCAGCAGTTCTCGGGACAGTAGAGAGACCCAGTACTTC. Protein sequence: CASSSRDSRETQYF.

The rearrangement links TRBV9 to TRBJ1-4; no reliable D call. Trimming took 2 bases from V and 8 from J, leaving 13 bases between them. CDR3 length: 14 amino acids. CDR1 is SGDLS, CDR2 YYNGEE, per germline. CDR3 DNA: TGTGCCAGCAGCGTTTGGCAGTTTGACGAAAAACTGTTTTTT. Encoded protein: CASSVWQFDEKLFF.

In this sample, this clonotype turned up a few times. The chain couples TRBV7-9 to TRBJ2-1; no clear D. Germline V CDR1 and CDR2: SEHNR, FQNEAQ (reference sequence). The CDR3 loop spans 14 amino acids. Trimming removed 4 bases from V and 4 bases from J, with 11 bases in between. The CDR3 loop is CASSSNPDYNEQFF. For the CDR3, the DNA is TGTGCCAGCAGCTCGAATCCAGATTACAATGAGCAGTTCTTC.

This clonotype was seen a handful of times. This sequence joins TRBV5-1 and TRBJ2-3; D may correspond to TRBD1 or TRBD2 (6 bases each). There are 15 residues in the CDR3. V gave up 4 bases and J gave up 4 bases, with 16 bases separating them. Germline assignment: CDR1 SGHRS and CDR2 YFSETQ. CDR3 loop: CASSRLGGGSDTQYF. The CDR3, as DNA: TGCGCCAGCAGCCGGTTGGGGGGCGGCTCAGATACGCAGTATTTT.

This clonotype has more than one count but fewer than ten. The V call is TRBV4-3, the J call TRBJ2-1; the D gene is possibly TRBD2 (6 bases). Trimming removed 4 bases from V and 0 bases from J, with 10 bases in between. This CDR3 is built from 15 residues. Germline assignment: CDR1 LGHNA and CDR2 YSLEER. CDR3 DNA sequence: TGCGCCAGCAGCCCAGGGACTCCCTCCTACAATGAGCAGTTCTTC. Its protein is CASSPGTPSYNEQFF.

The gene calls are TRBV5-1 and TRBJ2-2; maybe TRBD2 (5 bases). The CDR3 spans 14 residues. Germline loops: CDR1 SGHRS, CDR2 YFSETQ. Trimming stripped 0 bases from V and 7 bases from J, with 10 bases between. CDR3 protein: CASSLVSAGGELFF. CDR3 sequence (DNA): TGCGCCAGCAGCTTGGTTTCCGCGGGCGGGGAGCTGTTTTTT. The whole variable domain, filled in from reference TRBV5-1 and TRBJ2-2, reads KAGVTQTPRYLIKTRGQQVTLSCSPISGHRSVSWYQQTPGQGLQFLFEYFSETQRNKGNFPGRFSGRQFSNSRSEMNVSTLELGDSALYLCASSLVSAGGELFFGEGSRLTVL.

V is TRBV12-3 or TRBV12-4 and J is TRBJ2-5, with TRBD1 identical over 8 bases. The trim removed 5 bases at V and 1 base at J, leaving 3 bases unmatched. The CDR3 extends over 14 amino acids. The CDR3 DNA follows: TGTGCCAGCAGTACAGGGGGAGCCCAAGAGACCCAGTACTTC. It yields the protein CASSTGGAQETQYF.

The V and J genes are TRBV4-3 and TRBJ2-3; D not resolved. CDR1 is LGHNA, CDR2 YSLEER, per germline. This CDR3 has 13 residues. V lost 1 base, J lost 3 bases, and 5 bases lay in between. Here the CDR3 DNA reads TGCGCCAGCAGCCAAGGGCGAACAGATACGCAGTATTTT. It translates to CASSQGRTDTQYF.

The sample holds a few counts of this clonotype. The chain combines TRBV29-1 with TRBJ1-5, with D unresolved. Germline CDR1 reads SQVTM; CDR2 reads ANQGSEA. V dropped 4 bases and J dropped 0 bases, with 7 bases sitting between them. There are 13 residues in the CDR3. In DNA form, the CDR3 reads TGCAGCGTTGGCTCGGATAGCAATCAGCCCCAGCATTTT. It is translated as CSVGSDSNQPQHF.

The genes are TRBV4-1 and TRBJ2-7; a weak D match, TRBD1 (5 bases). Germline CDR1 and CDR2: MGHRA and YSYEKL. V was shortened by 4 bases and J by 2 bases, with 18 bases between the two germline ends. The CDR3 totals 16 residues. In DNA form, the CDR3 reads TGCGCCAGCAGCCCCCTCTCGGCAGGGCAAGCCTACGAGCAGTACTTC. Residues: CASSPLSAGQAYEQYF.

This clonotype was observed many times. The chain links TRBV7-2 to TRBJ1-2; D call uncertain. Trimming took off 3 bases at V and 5 bases at J, with 19 bases between the two ends. The V gene's germline CDR1 is SGHTA and CDR2 FQGNSA. This CDR3 has 16 residues. CDR3 nucleotides: TGTGCCAGCAGCTTTACCGTTAACCCAGATTCATATGGCTACACCTTC. As protein: CASSFTVNPDSYGYTF. The full variable domain, with the rest looked up from reference TRBV7-2 and TRBJ1-2, is GAGVSQSPSNKVTEKGKDVELRCDPISGHTALYWYRQSLGQGLEFLIYFQGNSAPDKSGLPSDRFSAERTGGSVSTLTIQRTQQEDSAVYLCASSFTVNPDSYGYTFGSGTRLTVV.

This clonotype was seen a handful of times. J is TRBJ1-2 and V is TRBV18; D is unresolved. The CDR3 is 13 residues long. The V end lost 2 bases, the J end lost 6 bases, and 10 bases lay between the germline ends. Germline V gene sequence: CDR1 KGHSH, CDR2 LQKENI. Here the CDR3 DNA reads TGTGCCAGCTCACCAGACGGGCTGGATGGCTACACCTTC. As protein: CASSPDGLDGYTF.

This clonotype has only a few counts. The rearrangement links TRBV6-5 to TRBJ1-6; D unresolved. The germline V and J ends were trimmed by 2 bases and 10 bases, with 12 bases remaining between them. The CDR3 consists of 14 residues. Germline lookup yields CDR1 MNHEY and CDR2 SVGAGI. CDR3 residues: CASSYAGSKSPLHF. For the CDR3, the DNA is TGTGCCAGCAGTTACGCCGGTTCGAAGTCACCCCTCCACTTT.

The rearrangement uses TRBV7-2 and TRBJ1-6; TRBD1 might be the D (6 bases). The CDR3 extends over 14 amino acids. Trimming left V 7 bases short and J 14 bases short, with 21 bases between. Germline loops: CDR1 SGHTA, CDR2 FQGNSA. The CDR3 reads CASNLLGGGSALHF. DNA of the CDR3: TGTGCCAGCAACCTCCTGGGCGGGGGCTCGGCCCTCCACTTT.

This clonotype was observed at least ten times. V gene TRBV6-1 combines with J gene TRBJ1-1; D gene uncertain. Germline assignment: CDR1 MNHNS and CDR2 SASEGT. V lost 7 bases to trimming and J lost 7 bases, with 7 bases between them. The CDR3 totals 10 residues. The CDR3 loop reads CASKVVEAFF. The CDR3 coding sequence is TGTGCCAGCAAGGTAGTTGAAGCTTTCTTT.

The gene calls are TRBV10-3 and TRBJ1-6; maybe TRBD1 (6 bases). Germline V CDR1 and CDR2: ENHRY, SYGVKD. This CDR3 comprises 13 residues. Trimming took 10 bases from V and 7 from J, leaving 14 bases between them. DNA for the CDR3: TGTGCCACCGGAGGGCAGGGGAATTCACCCCTCCACTTT. Protein product: CATGGQGNSPLHF.

The chain links TRBV6-2 or TRBV6-3 to TRBJ2-7; D is ambiguous. The CDR3 is made up of 13 amino acids. CDR1 and CDR2 from the germline V gene are MNHEY and SVGEGT. V dropped 2 bases and J dropped 0 bases, with 5 bases sitting between them. CDR3 DNA sequence: TGTGCCAGCAGTTACGTCCTCTCCTACGAGCAGTACTTC. Its translation is CASSYVLSYEQYF.

V usage is TRBV27 and J usage is TRBJ2-3, with D possibly being TRBD2 (6 bases). Germline assignment: CDR1 MNHEY and CDR2 SMNVEV (reference sequence). V shed 7 bases and J shed 5 bases, with 10 bases lying between them. The CDR3 consists of 12 residues. In DNA, the CDR3 is TGTGCCAGCAAAACGGAGGGAGATACGCAGTATTTT. Its translation: CASKTEGDTQYF.

The V call is TRBV18, the J call TRBJ2-5, with TRBD2 matching 7 bases. Losses at the gene ends were 2 bases for V and 10 bases for J; bases not matched to a gene: 1. The V gene's germline CDR1 is KGHSH and CDR2 LQKENI. CDR3 size: 11 residues. The CDR3: CASSPGEGQYF. The DNA of the CDR3 is TGTGCCAGCTCACCAGGGGAGGGCCAGTACTTC.

V gene TRBV10-3 combines with J gene TRBJ2-3; TRBD1 is a possible D gene (5 bases). CDR3 size: 15 residues. CDR1 ENHRY and CDR2 SYGVKD come from the germline V gene. Trimming removed 3 bases at V and 1 base at J, with 11 bases between. The CDR3 here is CAISDWGGGTDTQYF. The CDR3 DNA is TGTGCCATCAGTGATTGGGGCGGTGGCACAGATACGCAGTATTTT.